Listed here are 2 T cell receptor beta chains from one sample, sequenced in a study of cytomegalovirus exposure and HLA in healthy donors. A multiplex PCR was run with 60 Vbeta primers and 13 Jbeta primers. Assay: immunoSEQ multiplex PCR; the TCRdb copy retains only in-frame clones and omits some. In all, the sample yields about 84,000 clones. The sample comprised PBMCs. The receptors shown here come from a man in his forties or fifties in good health and CMV-seronegative.

This CDR3 reads CASSWTGGVNYGYTF. The CDR3 bases are TGTGCCAGCAGCTGGACAGGGGGCGTCAACTATGGCTACACCTTC. The rearrangement joins TRBV5-6 to TRBJ1-2; 11 bases are a match to TRBD1. Germline CDR1 SGHDT, CDR2 YYEEEE. The ends lost 3 bases at V and 2 bases at J; junction bases unmatched: 3. There are 15 residues in the CDR3.

The chain has TRBV29-1 and TRBJ2-1, with D unclear. Trimming removed 3 bases at V and 6 bases at J, with 6 bases between. Per germline, CDR1 SQVTM and CDR2 ANQGSEA. This CDR3 has 11 residues. CDR3 protein: CSVDNFNEQFF. CDR3 nucleotides: TGCAGCGTTGATAATTTCAATGAGCAGTTCTTC.